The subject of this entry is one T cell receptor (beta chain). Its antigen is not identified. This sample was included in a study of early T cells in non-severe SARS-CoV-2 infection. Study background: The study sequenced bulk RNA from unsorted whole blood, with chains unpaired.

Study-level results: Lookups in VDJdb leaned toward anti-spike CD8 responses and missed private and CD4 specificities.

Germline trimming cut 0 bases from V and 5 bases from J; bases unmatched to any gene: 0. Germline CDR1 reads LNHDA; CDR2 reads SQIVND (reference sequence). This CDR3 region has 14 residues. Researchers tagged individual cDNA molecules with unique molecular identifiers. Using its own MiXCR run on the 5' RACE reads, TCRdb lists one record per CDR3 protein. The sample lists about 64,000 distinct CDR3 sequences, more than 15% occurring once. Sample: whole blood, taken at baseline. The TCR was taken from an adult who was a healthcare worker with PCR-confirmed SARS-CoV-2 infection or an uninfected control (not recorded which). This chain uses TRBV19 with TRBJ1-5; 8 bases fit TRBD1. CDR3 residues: CASSIETGDQPQHF. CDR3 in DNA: TGTGCCAGTAGTATAGAGACAGGGGATCAGCCCCAGCATTTT.